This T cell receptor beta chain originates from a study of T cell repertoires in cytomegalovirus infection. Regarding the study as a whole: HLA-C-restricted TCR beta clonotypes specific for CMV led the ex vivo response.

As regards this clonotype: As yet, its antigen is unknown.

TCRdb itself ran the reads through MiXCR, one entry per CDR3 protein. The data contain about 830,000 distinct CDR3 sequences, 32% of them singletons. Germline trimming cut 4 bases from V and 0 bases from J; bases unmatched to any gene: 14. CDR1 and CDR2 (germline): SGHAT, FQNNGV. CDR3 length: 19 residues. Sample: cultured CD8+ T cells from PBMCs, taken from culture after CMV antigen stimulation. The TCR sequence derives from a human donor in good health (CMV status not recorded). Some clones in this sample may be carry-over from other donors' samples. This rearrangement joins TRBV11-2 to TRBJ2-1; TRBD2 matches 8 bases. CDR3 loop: CASSSWGLVGDNSYNEQFF. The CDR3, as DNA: TGTGCCAGCAGCTCATGGGGACTAGTGGGGGATAACTCCTACAATGAGCAGTTCTTC.